This note documents a single T cell receptor beta chain sequence. The antigen this receptor binds is unknown. The record has no base qualities; no much larger clone is one base away. The immunoSEQ Assay was used to sequence TCRbeta CDR3 regions. After extraction, genomic DNA underwent amplification by bias-controlled multiplex PCR, followed by high-throughput sequencing. The study's own analysis went as follows. Collapsing and filtering of sequences were performed to quantify the absolute abundance of each unique TCRbeta CDR3 region. Usable DNA was measured by amplifying reference genes present in all nucleated cells, and TCRbeta template counts were normalized to that usable DNA to estimate T cell fraction. Repertoire TCRs were annotated as SARS-CoV-2-specific by exact matching of V gene, CDR3 amino acid sequence and J gene to a known reactive TCR set. The reference SARS-CoV-2 TCR set was derived from MIRA and filtered for enrichment in COVID-19-positive ImmuneCODE repertoires, a step that removed public or cross-reactive TCRs. Based on the MIRA antigens, annotated TCRs were further analysed at the level of specific ORF or position within ORF. Breadth was defined as the number of annotated unique rearrangements divided by the total number of unique productive rearrangements, and depth was defined as the summed frequency of the annotated unique rearrangements. TCR breadth was compared between groups using two-sided Wilcoxon rank-sum tests. What TCRdb holds here is the immuneACCESS table cut down to in-frame rearrangements. Part of the clones is not present; checked against another copy, under half of the missing clones reflect an unresolved V gene, and the others are unexplained. Clone size and V and J calls were adopted from that table, with D and trimming inferred from the DNA. The sample has some 640,000 clones on record, around 90% of them singletons. The ten biggest clones cover approximately 1.5% of the sample.

This specimen comes from a study of Ad26.COV2.S vaccination and SARS-CoV-2 variants (dated by TCRdb to the early 2020s). Regarding the complete study: Vaccine-arm donors came from COV1001, a multicentre, randomized, double-blind, placebo-controlled phase I-IIa trial of Ad26.COV2.S in healthy adults. The TCR-sequenced set comprised about 32 samples: roughly 19 Ad26.COV2.S vaccine recipients, 5 placebo recipients and 8 SARS-CoV-2 convalescent individuals. Investigators remained blinded to trial group allocation during experiments and outcome assessment. Trial participants were randomized into five groups of five, in which low-dose or high-dose Ad26.COV2.S was given once or twice, or placebo was given on both occasions. Ad26.COV2.S was given intramuscularly at 5x10^10 or 1x10^11 viral particles, as a single shot or as two shots 56 days apart. Sequencing of the TCRbeta repertoire served to evaluate the specificity and breadth of SARS-CoV-2-reactive T cell receptors following Ad26.COV2.S vaccination. The paper's findings and limits, for the study overall: After vaccination, substantial breadth of spike-specific CD8+ and CD4+ T cell responses was reported. Higher spike-specific TCR breadth was observed in Ad26.COV2.S recipients than in placebo recipients (P = 0.0014). The study lacked the statistical power to compare responses across vaccine doses or regimens. Vaccine and placebo recipients had comparable non-spike TCR breadth, which fits with the vaccine containing only spike. According to the authors, total T cell responses may have been underestimated by the TCR breadth and depth analyses.

Relative to germline, V is missing 4 bases and J is missing 7 bases, with 8 bases of the junction outside any gene match. For CDR1 and CDR2, the germline V gene lists SGHAT and FQNNGV. The CDR3, from cysteine to phenylalanine, totals 14 residues. The CDR3 DNA has 42 bases and is translated from base 1. The treatment or condition label corresponds to: 19 received Ad26.COV2.S at low or high dose, single or two shots; a few received placebo; per-sample allocation not given. Repertoires of vaccine and placebo recipients were sequenced from samples collected on day 63 after the first injection. Cohort 1b enrolled 20 to 30 adults aged 18-55 years at a single site in Boston, USA, between 29 July and 7 August 2020. Ad26.COV2.S was a replication-incompetent adenovirus type 26 vector expressing a prefusion-stabilized SARS-CoV-2 spike protein from the original Wuhan strain.

This chain joins TRBV11-2 to TRBJ1-2, with 8 bases in between that match TRBD1. The receptor was isolated from a person between 18 and 65 years old who received the Ad26.COV2.S COVID-19 vaccine or a placebo. Source: peripheral blood, taken in a trial of Ad26.COV2.S vaccine versus placebo. The CDR3 is CASSWDRYAGGYTF. The nucleotide sequence is given as TGTGCCAGCAGCTGGGACAGGTATGCCGGTGGCTACACCTTC.